This T cell receptor (beta chain) appears in the sequencing data of a study of beta chain features in type 1 diabetes. Comments on this clone: The target antigen is unknown.

Study-level findings and limits: For patients and controls alike, PCR might favor shorter templates to the same degree. Shortening of TCRB CDR3s, moderate but significant, appeared in all four CD4+ subsets of Type 1 diabetes patients.

The CDR3 spans 14 residues. Deletions cut 0 bases from V and 1 base from J, with 2 bases between. Germline V gene data show CDR1 as SGDLS and CDR2 as YYNGEE. One heparinised blood draw averaging approximately 0.11 L was given by each donor. By way of CD45RO/CCR7/CD25/CD127/CD95/CD27, the CD4+ regulatory, stem cell-like memory, central memory and naive cells were sorted. As every portion of the isolated RNA was reverse transcribed, the sequencing read expressed TCRB transcripts. Assay used: immunoSEQ multiplex PCR; TCRdb lists only in-frame clones, some missing. The data hold more than 100,000 clones, with about a sixth observed a single time.

Material: central memory CD4+ T cells from blood. The genes are TRBV9 and TRBJ1-6, with D unclear. The sequence came from a man aged 25-40 years with type 1 diabetes. CDR3: CASSVASYNSPLHF. As DNA, the CDR3 is TGTGCCAGCAGCGTAGCTTCCTATAATTCACCCCTCCACTTT.